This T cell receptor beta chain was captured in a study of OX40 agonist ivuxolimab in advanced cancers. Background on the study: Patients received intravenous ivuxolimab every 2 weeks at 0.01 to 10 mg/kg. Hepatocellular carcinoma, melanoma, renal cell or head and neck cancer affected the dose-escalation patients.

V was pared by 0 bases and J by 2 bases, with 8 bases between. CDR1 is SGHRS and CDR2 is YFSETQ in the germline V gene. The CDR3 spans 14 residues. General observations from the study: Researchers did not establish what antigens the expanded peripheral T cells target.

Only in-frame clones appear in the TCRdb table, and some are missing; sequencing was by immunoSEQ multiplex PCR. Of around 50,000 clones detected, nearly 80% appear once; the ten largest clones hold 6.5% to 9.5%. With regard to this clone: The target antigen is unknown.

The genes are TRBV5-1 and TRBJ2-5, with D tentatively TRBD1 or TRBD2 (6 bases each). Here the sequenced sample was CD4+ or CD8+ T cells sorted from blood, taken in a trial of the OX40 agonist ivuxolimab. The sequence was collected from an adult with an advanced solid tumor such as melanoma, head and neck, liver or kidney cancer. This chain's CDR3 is CASSLGRGQETQYF. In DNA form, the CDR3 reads TGCGCCAGCAGCTTGGGGAGGGGGCAAGAGACCCAGTACTTC.